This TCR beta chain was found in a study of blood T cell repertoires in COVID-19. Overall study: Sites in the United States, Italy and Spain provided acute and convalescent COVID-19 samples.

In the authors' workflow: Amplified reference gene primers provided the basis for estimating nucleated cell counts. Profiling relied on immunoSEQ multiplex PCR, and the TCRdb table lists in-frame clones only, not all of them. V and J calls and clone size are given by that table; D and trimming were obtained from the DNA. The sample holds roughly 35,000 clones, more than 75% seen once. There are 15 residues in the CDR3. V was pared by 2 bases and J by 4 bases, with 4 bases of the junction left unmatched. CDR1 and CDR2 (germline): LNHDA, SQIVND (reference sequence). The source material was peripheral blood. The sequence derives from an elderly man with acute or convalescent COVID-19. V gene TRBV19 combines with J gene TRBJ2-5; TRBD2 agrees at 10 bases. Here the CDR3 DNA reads TGTGCCAGTAGTATACTAGCGGGAGTAGGAGAGACCCAGTACTTC. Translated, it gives CASSILAGVGETQYF.